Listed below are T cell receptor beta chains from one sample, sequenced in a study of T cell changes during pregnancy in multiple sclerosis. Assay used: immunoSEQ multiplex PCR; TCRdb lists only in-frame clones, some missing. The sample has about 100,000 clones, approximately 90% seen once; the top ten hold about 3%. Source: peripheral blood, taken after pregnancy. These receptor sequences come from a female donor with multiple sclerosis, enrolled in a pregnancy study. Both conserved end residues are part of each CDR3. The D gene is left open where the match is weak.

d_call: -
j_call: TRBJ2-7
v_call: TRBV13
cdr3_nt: TGTGCCAGCAGCTTAGTTCAGGGCGGGAACGAGCAGTACTTC
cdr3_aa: CASSLVQGGNEQYF

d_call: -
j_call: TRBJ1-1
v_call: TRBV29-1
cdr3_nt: TGCAGCGCTGACCCAGGAATGAACACTGAAGCTTTCTTT
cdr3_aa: CSADPGMNTEAFF

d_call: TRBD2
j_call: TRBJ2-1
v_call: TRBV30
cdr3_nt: TGTGCCTGGAGGAGCCGCCACGAACTAGCGGGGGCCAATGAGCAGTTCTTC
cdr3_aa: CAWRSRHELAGANEQFF

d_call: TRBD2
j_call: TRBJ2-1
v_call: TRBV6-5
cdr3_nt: TGTGCCAGCAGTTATGGCGGGGGGTCCTACAATGAGCAGTTCTTC
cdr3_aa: CASSYGGGSYNEQFF

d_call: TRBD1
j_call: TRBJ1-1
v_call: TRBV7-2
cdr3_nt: TGTGCCAGCAGCCCGCCCGGGACAGGGGACACTGAAGCTTTCTTT
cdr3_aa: CASSPPGTGDTEAFF

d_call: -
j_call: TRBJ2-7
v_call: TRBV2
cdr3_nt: TGTGCCATAGGGGGGGGCTCCTACGAGCAGTACTTC
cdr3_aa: CAIGGGSYEQYF

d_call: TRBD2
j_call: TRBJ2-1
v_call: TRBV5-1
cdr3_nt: TGCGCCAGCAGCCATGGCGGGGGGGCCAACAATGAGCAGTTCTTC
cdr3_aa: CASSHGGGANNEQFF

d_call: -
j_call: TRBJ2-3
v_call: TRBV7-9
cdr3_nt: TGTGCCAGCAGCTCAGGGAAGACGGAGTGGGGCACAGATACGCAGTATTTT
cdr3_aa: CASSSGKTEWGTDTQYF

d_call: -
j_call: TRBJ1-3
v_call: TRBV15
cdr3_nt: TGTGCCACCAGCAGAGATCAGGGTTCGGGAAACACCATATATTTT
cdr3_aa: CATSRDQGSGNTIYF

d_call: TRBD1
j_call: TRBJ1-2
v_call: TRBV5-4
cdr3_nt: TGTGCCAGCAGACCGGCCGGGCTCACAGGGGCCTATGGCTACACCTTC
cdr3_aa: CASRPAGLTGAYGYTF